The 9 T cell receptor beta chains below all came from one sample that was sequenced in a study of blood T cell repertoires in COVID-19. Sequenced by immunoSEQ multiplex PCR; TCRdb stores in-frame clones only, minus some. The table shows 400,000 to 450,000 clones, with about 90% occurring only once. Sequencing was performed on PBMCs or T cells enriched from blood (not recorded which). These receptor sequences come from a man younger than 35 who had recovered from COVID-19.

The chain combines TRBV5-8 with TRBJ1-6; 10 nucleotides line up with TRBD1. Germline V CDR1 and CDR2: SGHTS, YDEGEE. After removal of 4 bases from V and 10 bases from J, the junction contained 8 bases not matched to a gene. The CDR3 covers 15 residues. This chain's CDR3 is CASSRRDRGESPLHF. The CDR3 DNA is TGTGCCAGCAGCCGCCGGGACAGGGGTGAATCACCCCTCCACTTT.

On this clone itself: The same CDR3 is also encoded by other DNA sequences in this sample. The rearrangement uses TRBV11-2 and TRBJ2-7, with D hard to call. CDR3 length: 12 residues. The V gene's germline CDR1 is SGHAT and CDR2 FQNNGV. V lost 1 base, J lost 3 bases, and 4 bases lay in between. The DNA for the CDR3 is TGTGCCAGCAGCTTAGTGAGCTACGAGCAGTACTTC. Amino acid sequence: CASSLVSYEQYF. Variable domain in full (rest from reference TRBV11-2 and TRBJ2-7): EAGVAQSPRYKIIEKRQSVAFWCNPISGHATLYWYQQILGQGPKLLIQFQNNGVVDDSQLPKDRFSAERLKGVDSTLKIQPAKLEDSAVYLCASSLVSYEQYFGPGTRLTVT.

The genes are TRBV11-1 and TRBJ2-5, with 7 positions matching TRBD1. The CDR3 loop spans 13 amino acids. V was pared by 4 bases and J by 1 base, with 0 bases of the junction left unmatched. CDR1 and CDR2 (germline): SGHAT, FQDESV (reference sequence). The CDR3 DNA sequence: TGTGCCAGCAGCTCAGGGGGCCAAGAGACCCAGTACTTC. It codes for CASSSGGQETQYF.

This clone has a single count. This chain connects TRBV2 to TRBJ2-2, with TRBD2 matching 12 bases. The junction had 7 bases not matched to a gene; V was cut back by 4 bases and J by 4 bases. The germline CDR1 and CDR2 sequences are SNHLY and FYNNEI. The CDR3 has 17 amino acids. The CDR3 region has the DNA TGTGCCAGCAGTGGAGTGACTAGCGGGAGCGGCACCGGGGAGCTGTTTTTT. Translation gives CASSGVTSGSGTGELFF.

The CDR3 loop is CASSSEAVQPQHF. CDR3 DNA: TGTGCCAGCAGCTCCGAGGCCGTTCAGCCCCAGCATTTT. The chain carries TRBV7-2 and TRBJ1-5, with D uncertain. The germline V and J ends were trimmed by 4 bases and 6 bases, with 10 bases remaining between them. Germline V gene sequence: CDR1 SGHTA, CDR2 FQGNSA. The CDR3 runs 13 residues.

The CDR3: CASSTRLAGNNEQFF. CDR3 sequence (DNA): TGTGCCAGCAGCACTCGACTAGCGGGAAACAATGAGCAGTTCTTC. The chain has TRBV3-1 (or the pseudogene TRBV3-2) and TRBJ2-1, with 11 bases that match TRBD2. V was pared by 5 bases and J by 5 bases, with 5 bases of the junction left unmatched. The CDR3 contains 15 residues. Germline V lookup: CDR1 LGHDT, CDR2 YNNKEL (reference sequence).

The chain joins TRBV6-1 to TRBJ1-5; D is possibly TRBD1 (5 bases). V lost 2 bases and J lost 7, with 9 bases in between. This CDR3 is 13 amino acids long. CDR1 is MNHNS, CDR2 SASEGT, per germline. The CDR3: CASSEFWGQPQHF. CDR3 nucleotides: TGTGCCAGCAGTGAATTTTGGGGCCAGCCCCAGCATTTT.

This chain uses TRBV12-3 or TRBV12-4 with TRBJ1-1; the D gene is possibly TRBD1 (5 bases). Between the trimmed V and J ends, which lost 7 bases and 4 bases, there was a span of 13 bases. CDR3 size: 13 residues. As DNA, the CDR3 is TGTGCCAGCACGCGGGGGGTCCCCACTGAAGCTTTCTTT. Amino acids: CASTRGVPTEAFF.

The chain has TRBV7-9 and TRBJ2-3, with 8 bases that match TRBD1. CDR3 length equals 16 residues. V was clipped by 5 bases and J by 0 bases; unmatched bases: 7. Germline V gene lookup returns CDR1 SEHNR and CDR2 FQNEAQ (reference sequence). The CDR3 DNA reads TGTGCCAGCAGCCATAGCGACAGGGGAAGCACAGATACGCAGTATTTT. Protein product: CASSHSDRGSTDTQYF.